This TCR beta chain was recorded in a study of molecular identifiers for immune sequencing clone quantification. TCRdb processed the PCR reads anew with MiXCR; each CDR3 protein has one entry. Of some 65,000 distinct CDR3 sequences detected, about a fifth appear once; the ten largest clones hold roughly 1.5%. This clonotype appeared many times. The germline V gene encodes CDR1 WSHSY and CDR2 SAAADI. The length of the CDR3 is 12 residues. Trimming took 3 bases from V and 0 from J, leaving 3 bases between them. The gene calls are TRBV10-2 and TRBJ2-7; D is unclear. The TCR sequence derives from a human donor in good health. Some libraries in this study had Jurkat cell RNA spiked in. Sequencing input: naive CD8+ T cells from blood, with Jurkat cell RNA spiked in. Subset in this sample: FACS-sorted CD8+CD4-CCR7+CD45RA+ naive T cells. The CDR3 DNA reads TGCGCCAGCAGTGACTACTCCTACGAGCAGTACTTC. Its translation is CASSDYSYEQYF.